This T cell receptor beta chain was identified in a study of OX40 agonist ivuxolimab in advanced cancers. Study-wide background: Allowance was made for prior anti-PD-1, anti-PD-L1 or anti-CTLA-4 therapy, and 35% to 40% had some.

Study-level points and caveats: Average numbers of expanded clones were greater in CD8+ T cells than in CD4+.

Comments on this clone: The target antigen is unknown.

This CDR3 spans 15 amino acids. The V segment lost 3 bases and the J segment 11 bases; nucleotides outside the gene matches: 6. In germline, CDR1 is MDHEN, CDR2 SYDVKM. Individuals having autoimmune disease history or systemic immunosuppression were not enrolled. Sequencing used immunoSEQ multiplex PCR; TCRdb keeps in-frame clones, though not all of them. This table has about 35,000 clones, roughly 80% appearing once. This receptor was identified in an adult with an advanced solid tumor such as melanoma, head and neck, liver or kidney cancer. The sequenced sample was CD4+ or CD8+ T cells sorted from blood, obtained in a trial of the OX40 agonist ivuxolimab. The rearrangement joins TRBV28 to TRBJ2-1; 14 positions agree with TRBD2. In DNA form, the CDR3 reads TGTGCCAGCAGTTTGGGACTAGCGGGGGCCGAAAAGCAGTTCTTC. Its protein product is CASSLGLAGAEKQFF.